This TCR beta chain derives from a study of shared clonotypes between healthy human individuals. Cells designated naive CD8 were CD45RO-negative and were positively selected for CCR7, with terminally differentiated effector memory CD45RA+ cells excluded. This clone was counted a single time. TCRdb's copy holds only in-frame clones and misses some; the assay was immunoSEQ multiplex PCR. The sample lists under 1 million clones; around 96% were seen once. The CDR3 sequence is 16 residues long. In germline, CDR1 is MDHEN, CDR2 SYDVKM. The V end was cut by 3 bases, the J end by 2 bases, with 17 bases between.

The chain employs TRBV28 and TRBJ2-7; possibly TRBD2 for D (6 bases). The clonotype was recovered from a man younger than 40 in good health. The sequenced sample was naive CD8+ T cells sorted from blood. The CDR3 sequence is CASSFMAGRRPYEQYF. The CDR3 nucleotides are TGTGCCAGCAGTTTTATGGCAGGGAGGCGCCCCTACGAGCAGTACTTC.